This T cell receptor (beta chain) was documented in a study of tumor and adjacent non-tumor tissue in lung cancer. Study overall: Stage I to III disease affected 9 to 10 men and roughly 5 women aged about 30 to 85.

Three rounds of nested PCR, following a modified ARM-PCR protocol, produced the TCRbeta library. TCRdb analysed the multiplex PCR reads with MiXCR anew, one entry per CDR3 protein. The data hold approximately 120,000 distinct CDR3 sequences, with roughly 73% observed a single time. No cell sorting was done before RNA was extracted from the tissue. Between August and November 2014, newly diagnosed, chemotherapy-naive lung cancer patients underwent thoracic surgery in China. Concerning this clonotype itself: This clone may be a read error of a much larger clone one base away.

The length of the CDR3 is 12 residues. V lost 5 bases to trimming and J lost 5 bases, with 8 bases between them. CDR1 is SGHTA, CDR2 FQGNSA, per germline. The source material was lung tumor tissue. The chain couples TRBV7-2 to TRBJ2-3, with D possibly TRBD2 on 5 matching bases. The source of this sequence is a woman in her sixties with non-small cell lung cancer. The CDR3 DNA reads TGTGCCAGCAGCCTGGGAGAAGATACGCAGTATTTT. It specifies CASSLGEDTQYF.